This T cell receptor beta chain came from a study of molecular identifiers for immune sequencing clone quantification. From approximately 20,000 to 1,000,000 sorted cells, naive CD8 libraries were generated with 10%, 30% or 50% RNA. Study findings and constraints: Clonotypes surpassing 20 RNA copies contained over 98% of effector molecules, versus under 1% in naive cells.

TCRdb fed the PCR reads into MiXCR, producing one record per CDR3 protein. Of approximately 63,000 distinct CDR3 sequences in the sample, 19% are singletons; the top ten hold about 1.3%. This clonotype was seen ten or more times. As yet, its antigen is unknown. Germline assignment: CDR1 MNHNY and CDR2 SVGAGI (reference sequence). The J segment lost 4 bases and the V segment lost 6 bases, leaving 9 bases of the junction unmatched. The CDR3 totals 15 residues. Sequencing was done on a sample of naive CD8+ T cells from blood, with Jurkat cell RNA spiked in. Stated subset: FACS-sorted CD8+CD4-CCR7+CD45RA+ naive T cells. The chain links TRBV6-6 to TRBJ1-5; 7 positions agree with TRBD1. This TCR was sampled from a human donor in good health. Some libraries in this study had Jurkat cell RNA spiked in. The CDR3 region is CASRTGTARNQPQHF. The CDR3 DNA follows: TGTGCCAGCAGGACTGGGACAGCTAGAAATCAGCCCCAGCATTTT.